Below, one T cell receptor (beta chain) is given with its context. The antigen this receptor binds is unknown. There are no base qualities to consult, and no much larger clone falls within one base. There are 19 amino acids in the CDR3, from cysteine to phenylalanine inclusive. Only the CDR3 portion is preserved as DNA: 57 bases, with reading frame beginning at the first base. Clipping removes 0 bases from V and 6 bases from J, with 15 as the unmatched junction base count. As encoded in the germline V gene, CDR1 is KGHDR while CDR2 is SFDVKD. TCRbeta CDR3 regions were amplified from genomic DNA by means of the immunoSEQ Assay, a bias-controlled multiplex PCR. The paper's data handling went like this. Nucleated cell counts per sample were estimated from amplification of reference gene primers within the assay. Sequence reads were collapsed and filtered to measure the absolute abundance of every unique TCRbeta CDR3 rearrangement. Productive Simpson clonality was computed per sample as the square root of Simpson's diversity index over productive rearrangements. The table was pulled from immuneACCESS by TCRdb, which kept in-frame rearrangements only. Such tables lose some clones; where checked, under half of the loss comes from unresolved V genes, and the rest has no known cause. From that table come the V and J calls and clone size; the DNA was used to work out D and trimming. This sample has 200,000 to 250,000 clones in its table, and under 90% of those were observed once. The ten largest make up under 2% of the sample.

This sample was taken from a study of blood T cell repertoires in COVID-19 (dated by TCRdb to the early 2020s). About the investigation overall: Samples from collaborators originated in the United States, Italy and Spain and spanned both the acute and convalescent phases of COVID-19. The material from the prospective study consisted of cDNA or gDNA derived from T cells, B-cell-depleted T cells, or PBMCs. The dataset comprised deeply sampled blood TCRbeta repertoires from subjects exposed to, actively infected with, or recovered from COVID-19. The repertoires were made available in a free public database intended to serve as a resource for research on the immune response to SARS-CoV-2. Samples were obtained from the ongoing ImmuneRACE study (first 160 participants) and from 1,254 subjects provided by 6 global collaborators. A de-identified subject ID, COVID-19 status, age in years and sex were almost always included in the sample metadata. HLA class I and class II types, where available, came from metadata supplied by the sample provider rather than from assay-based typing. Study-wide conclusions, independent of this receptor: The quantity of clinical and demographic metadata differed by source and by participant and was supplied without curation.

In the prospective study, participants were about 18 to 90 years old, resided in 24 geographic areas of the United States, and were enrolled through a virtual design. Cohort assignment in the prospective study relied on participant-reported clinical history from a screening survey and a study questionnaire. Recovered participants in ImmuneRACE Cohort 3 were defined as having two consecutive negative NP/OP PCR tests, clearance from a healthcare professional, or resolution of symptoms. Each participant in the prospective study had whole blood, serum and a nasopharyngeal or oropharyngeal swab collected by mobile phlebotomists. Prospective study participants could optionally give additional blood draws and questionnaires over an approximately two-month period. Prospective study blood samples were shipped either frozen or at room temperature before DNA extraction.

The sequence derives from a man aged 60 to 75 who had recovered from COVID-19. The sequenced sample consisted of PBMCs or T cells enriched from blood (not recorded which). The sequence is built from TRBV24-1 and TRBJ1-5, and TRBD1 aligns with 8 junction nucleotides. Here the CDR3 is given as CATSDLQIALQGGGQPQHF. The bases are TGTGCCACCAGTGATTTGCAAATCGCTTTACAGGGGGGAGGTCAGCCCCAGCATTTT.